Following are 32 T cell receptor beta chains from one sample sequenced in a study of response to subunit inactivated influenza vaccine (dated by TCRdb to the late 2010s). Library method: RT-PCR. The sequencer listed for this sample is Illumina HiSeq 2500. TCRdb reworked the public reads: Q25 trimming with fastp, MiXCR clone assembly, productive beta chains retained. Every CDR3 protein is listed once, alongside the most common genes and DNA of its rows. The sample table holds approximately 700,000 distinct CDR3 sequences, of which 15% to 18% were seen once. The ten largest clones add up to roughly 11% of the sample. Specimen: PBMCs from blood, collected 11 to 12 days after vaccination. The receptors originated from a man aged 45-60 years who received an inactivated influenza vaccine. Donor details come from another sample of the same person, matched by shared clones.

CDR3 protein: CACQRQGGTEAFF. For the CDR3, the DNA is TGCGCCTGTCAAAGACAGGGTGGCACTGAAGCTTTCTTT. This chain uses TRBV10-1 with TRBJ1-1, with TRBD1 identical over 7 bases. This CDR3 spans 13 amino acids. V lost 11 bases and J lost 4; bases outside the gene matches: 10. Germline loops: CDR1 WNHNN, CDR2 SYGVQD (reference sequence).

CDR3 nucleotide sequence: TGTGCCACCAGTACAGGAGCGAACACTGAAGCTTTCTTT. This sequence encodes CATSTGANTEAFF. The chain has TRBV24-1 and TRBJ1-1; D perhaps matches TRBD1 (5 bases). CDR3 length equals 13 residues. V was shortened by 6 bases and J by 1 base, with 8 bases between the two germline ends. The germline gives CDR1 KGHDR, CDR2 SFDVKD.

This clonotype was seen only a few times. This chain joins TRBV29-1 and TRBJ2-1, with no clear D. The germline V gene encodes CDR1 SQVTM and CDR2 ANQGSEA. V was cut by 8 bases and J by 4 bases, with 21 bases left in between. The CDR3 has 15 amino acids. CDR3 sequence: CSQIGSVGFYNEQFF. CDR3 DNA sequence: TGCAGCCAAATCGGGTCAGTTGGTTTTTACAATGAGCAGTTCTTC.

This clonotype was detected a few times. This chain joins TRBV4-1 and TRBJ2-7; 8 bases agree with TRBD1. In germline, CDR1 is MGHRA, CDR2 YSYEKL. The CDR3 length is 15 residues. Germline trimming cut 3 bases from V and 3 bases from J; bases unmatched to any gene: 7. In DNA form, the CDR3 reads TGCGCCAGCAGCCAGAGGGCCGGACAGGGCTACGAGCAGTACTTC. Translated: CASSQRAGQGYEQYF.

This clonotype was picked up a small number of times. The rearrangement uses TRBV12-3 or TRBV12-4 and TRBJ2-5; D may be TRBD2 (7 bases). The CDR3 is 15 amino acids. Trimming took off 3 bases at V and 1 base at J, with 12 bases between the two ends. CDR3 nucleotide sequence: TGTGCCAGCAGTTTGCCGGGGGGCAGCCAAGAGACCCAGTACTTC. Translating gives CASSLPGGSQETQYF.

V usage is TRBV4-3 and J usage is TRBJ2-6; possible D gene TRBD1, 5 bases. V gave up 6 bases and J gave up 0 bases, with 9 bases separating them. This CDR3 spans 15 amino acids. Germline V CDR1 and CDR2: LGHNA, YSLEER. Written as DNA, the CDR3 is TGCGCCAGCAGAGACAGAAGCTCTGGGGCCAACGTCCTGACTTTC. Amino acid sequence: CASRDRSSGANVLTF.

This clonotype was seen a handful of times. For the CDR3, the DNA is TGCAGTGCTTTCCTAGCGGGGGGCACAGATACGCAGTATTTT. It yields the protein CSAFLAGGTDTQYF. The chain couples TRBV20-1 to TRBJ2-3; 10 bases agree with TRBD2. Germline trimming cut 5 bases from V and 1 base from J; bases unmatched to any gene: 3. The CDR3 is 14 residues long. Germline V gives CDR1 DFQATT, CDR2 SNEGSKA (reference sequence).

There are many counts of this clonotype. The CDR3 region has the DNA TGTGCCACCAGTAGGGGACAATACCAAGAGACCCAGTACTTC. Its protein product is CATSRGQYQETQYF. V and J are TRBV24-1 and TRBJ2-5; D might be TRBD1 (6 bases). Trimming left V 6 bases short and J 0 bases short, with 10 bases between. Germline lookup yields CDR1 KGHDR and CDR2 SFDVKD. This CDR3 comprises 14 residues.

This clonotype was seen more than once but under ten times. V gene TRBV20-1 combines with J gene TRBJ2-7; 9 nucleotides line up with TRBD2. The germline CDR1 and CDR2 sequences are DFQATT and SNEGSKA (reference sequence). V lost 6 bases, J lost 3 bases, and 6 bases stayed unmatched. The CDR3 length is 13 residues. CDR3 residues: CSATGLALYEQYF. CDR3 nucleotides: TGCAGTGCGACCGGACTAGCGCTCTACGAGCAGTACTTC.

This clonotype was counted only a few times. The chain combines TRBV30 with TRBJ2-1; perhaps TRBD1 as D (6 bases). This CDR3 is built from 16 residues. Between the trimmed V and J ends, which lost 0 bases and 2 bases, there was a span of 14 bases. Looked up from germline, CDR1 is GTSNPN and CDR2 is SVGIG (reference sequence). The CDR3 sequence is CAWSVLRRDTYNEQFF. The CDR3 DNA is TGTGCCTGGAGTGTACTACGAAGGGACACCTACAATGAGCAGTTCTTC.

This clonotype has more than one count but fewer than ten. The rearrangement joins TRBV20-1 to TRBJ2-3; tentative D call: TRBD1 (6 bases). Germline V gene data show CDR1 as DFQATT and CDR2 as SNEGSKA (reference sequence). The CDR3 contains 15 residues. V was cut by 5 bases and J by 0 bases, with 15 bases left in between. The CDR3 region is CSAGAPTGSTDTQYF. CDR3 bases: TGCAGTGCTGGGGCCCCGACAGGAAGCACAGATACGCAGTATTTT.

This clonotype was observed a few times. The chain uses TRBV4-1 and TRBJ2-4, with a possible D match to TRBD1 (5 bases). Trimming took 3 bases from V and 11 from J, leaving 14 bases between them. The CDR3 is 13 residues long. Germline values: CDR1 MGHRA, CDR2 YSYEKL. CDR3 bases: TGCGCCAGCAGCCAGGTCCAGGGTGGCTTTCAGTACTTC. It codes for CASSQVQGGFQYF.

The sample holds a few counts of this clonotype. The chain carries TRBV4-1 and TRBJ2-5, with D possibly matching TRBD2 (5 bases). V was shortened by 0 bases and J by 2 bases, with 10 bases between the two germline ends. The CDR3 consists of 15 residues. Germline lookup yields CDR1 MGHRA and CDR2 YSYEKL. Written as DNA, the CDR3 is TGCGCCAGCAGCCAAGATGGCCGGGGACAAGAGACCCAGTACTTC. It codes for CASSQDGRGQETQYF.

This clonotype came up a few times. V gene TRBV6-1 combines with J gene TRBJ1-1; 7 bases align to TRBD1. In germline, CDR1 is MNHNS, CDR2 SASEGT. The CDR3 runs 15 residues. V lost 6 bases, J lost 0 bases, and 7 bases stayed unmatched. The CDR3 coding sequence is TGTGCCAGCAGACTTGAGGACAGGCTGAACACTGAAGCTTTCTTT. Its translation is CASRLEDRLNTEAFF.

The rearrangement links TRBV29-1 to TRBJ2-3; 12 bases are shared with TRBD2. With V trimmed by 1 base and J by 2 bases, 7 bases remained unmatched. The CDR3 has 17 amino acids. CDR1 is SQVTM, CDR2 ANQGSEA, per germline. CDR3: CSVEGSTSGGNTDTQYF. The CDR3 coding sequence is TGCAGCGTTGAAGGGTCGACTAGCGGGGGCAACACAGATACGCAGTATTTT.

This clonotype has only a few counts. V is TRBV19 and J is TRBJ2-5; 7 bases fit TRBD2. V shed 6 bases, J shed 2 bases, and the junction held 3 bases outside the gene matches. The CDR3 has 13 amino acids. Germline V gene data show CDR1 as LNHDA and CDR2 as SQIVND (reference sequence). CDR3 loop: CASRGLEQETQYF. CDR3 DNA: TGTGCCAGTAGAGGACTAGAGCAAGAGACCCAGTACTTC. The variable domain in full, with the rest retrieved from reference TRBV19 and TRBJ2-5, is DGGITQSPKYLFRKEGQNVTLSCEQNLNHDAMYWYRQDPGQGLRLIYYSQIVNDFQKGDIAEGYSVSREKKESFPLTVTSAQKNPTAFYLCASRGLEQETQYFGPGTRLLVL.

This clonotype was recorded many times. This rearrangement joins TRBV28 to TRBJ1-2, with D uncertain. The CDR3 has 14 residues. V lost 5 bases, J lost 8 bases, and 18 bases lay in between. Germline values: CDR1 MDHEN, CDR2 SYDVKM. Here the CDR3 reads CASSPPSRGGGYTF. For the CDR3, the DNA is TGTGCCAGCAGTCCACCCAGTCGGGGAGGAGGCTACACCTTC.

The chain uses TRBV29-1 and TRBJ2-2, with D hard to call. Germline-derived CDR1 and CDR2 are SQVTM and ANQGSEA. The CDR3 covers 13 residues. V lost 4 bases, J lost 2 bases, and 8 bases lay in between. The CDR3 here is CSVGVLNTGELFF. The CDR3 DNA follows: TGCAGCGTTGGGGTCCTCAACACCGGGGAGCTGTTTTTT.

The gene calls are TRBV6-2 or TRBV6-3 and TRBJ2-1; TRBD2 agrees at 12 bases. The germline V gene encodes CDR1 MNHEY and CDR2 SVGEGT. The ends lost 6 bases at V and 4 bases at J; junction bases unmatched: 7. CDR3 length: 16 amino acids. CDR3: CASRPTTSGGYNEQFF. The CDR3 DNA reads TGTGCCAGCAGGCCCACGACTAGCGGGGGTTACAATGAGCAGTTCTTC.

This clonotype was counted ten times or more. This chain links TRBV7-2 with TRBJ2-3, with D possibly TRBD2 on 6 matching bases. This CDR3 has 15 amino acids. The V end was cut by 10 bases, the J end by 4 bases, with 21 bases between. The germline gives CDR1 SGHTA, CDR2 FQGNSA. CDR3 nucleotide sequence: TGTGCCACCCGGCCCGCGCGGGGTGCATCAGATACGCAGTATTTT. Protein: CATRPARGASDTQYF.

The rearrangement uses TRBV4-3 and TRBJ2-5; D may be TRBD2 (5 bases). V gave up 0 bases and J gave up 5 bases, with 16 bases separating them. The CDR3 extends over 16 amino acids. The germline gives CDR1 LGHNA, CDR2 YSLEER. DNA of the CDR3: TGCGCCAGCAGCCAAGATCGAGCAGAGGGCGTTGAGACCCAGTACTTC. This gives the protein CASSQDRAEGVETQYF.

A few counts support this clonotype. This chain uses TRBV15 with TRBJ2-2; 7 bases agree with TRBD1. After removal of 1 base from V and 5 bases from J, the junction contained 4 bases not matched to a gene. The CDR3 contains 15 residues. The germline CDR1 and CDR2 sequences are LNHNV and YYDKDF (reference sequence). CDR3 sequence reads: CATSRVDRWTGELFF. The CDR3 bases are TGTGCCACCAGCAGAGTGGACAGGTGGACCGGGGAGCTGTTTTTT.

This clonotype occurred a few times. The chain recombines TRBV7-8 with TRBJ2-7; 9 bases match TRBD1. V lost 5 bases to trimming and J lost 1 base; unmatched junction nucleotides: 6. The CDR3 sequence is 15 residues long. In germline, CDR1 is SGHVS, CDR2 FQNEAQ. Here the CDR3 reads CASSQQGAISYEQYF. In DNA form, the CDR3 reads TGTGCCAGCAGCCAACAGGGGGCTATTTCCTACGAGCAGTACTTC.

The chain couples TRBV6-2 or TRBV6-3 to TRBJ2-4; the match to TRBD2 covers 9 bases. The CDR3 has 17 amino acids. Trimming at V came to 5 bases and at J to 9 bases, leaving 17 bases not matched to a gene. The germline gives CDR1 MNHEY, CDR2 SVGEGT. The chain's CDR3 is CASSPGPSGILSPIQYF. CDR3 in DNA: TGTGCCAGCAGTCCCGGGCCTAGCGGGATTTTGTCCCCCATTCAGTACTTC.

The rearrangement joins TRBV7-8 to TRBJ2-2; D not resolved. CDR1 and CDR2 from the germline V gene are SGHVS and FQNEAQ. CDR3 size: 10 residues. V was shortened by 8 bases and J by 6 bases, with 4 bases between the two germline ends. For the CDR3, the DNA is TGTGCCAGCGGCCCCGGGGAGCTGTTTTTT. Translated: CASGPGELFF.

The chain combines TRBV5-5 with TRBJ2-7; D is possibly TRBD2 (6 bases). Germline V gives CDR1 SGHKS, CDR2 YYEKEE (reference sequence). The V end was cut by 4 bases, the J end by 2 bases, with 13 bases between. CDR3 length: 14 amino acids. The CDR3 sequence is CASSTLAATYEQYF. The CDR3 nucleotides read TGTGCCAGCAGCACATTAGCGGCTACCTACGAGCAGTACTTC.

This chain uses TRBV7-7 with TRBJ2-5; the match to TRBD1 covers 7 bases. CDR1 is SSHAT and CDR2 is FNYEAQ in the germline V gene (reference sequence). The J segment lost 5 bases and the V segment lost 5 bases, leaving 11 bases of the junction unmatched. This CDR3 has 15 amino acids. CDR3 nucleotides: TGTGCCAGCAGCCGGACAGGCCTTCAGCCGGAGACCCAGTACTTC. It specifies CASSRTGLQPETQYF.

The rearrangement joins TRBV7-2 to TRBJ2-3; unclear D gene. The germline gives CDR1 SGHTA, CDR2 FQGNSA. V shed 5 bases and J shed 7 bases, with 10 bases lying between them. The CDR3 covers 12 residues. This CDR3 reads CASSTRTNTQYF. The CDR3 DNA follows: TGTGCCAGCAGCACTCGGACGAATACGCAGTATTTT.

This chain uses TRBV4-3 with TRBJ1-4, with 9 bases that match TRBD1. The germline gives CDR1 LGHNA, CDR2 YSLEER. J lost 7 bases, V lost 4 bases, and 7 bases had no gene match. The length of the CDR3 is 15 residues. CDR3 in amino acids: CASSPGTGFVEKLFF. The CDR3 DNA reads TGCGCCAGCAGCCCCGGGACAGGGTTTGTTGAAAAACTGTTTTTT.

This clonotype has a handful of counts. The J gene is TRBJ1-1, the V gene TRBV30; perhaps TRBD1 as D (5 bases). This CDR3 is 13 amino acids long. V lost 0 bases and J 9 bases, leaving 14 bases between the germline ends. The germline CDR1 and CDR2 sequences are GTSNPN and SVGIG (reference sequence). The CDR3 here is CAWSVLAGGKAFF. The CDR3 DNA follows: TGTGCCTGGAGTGTACTGGCGGGGGGGAAAGCTTTCTTT.

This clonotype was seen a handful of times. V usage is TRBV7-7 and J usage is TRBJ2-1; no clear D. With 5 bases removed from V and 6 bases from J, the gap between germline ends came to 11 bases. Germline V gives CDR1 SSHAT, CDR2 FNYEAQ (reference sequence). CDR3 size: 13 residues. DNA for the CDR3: TGTGCCAGCAGCACCACCCTTCGCAATGAGCAGTTCTTC. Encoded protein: CASSTTLRNEQFF.

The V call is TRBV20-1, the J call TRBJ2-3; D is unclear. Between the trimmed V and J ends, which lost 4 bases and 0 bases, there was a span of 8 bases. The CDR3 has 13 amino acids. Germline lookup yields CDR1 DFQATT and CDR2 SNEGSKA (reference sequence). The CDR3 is CSAIGHSTDTQYF. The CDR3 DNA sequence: TGCAGTGCTATAGGGCATAGCACAGATACGCAGTATTTT.